The clone carrying this T cell receptor (beta chain) appeared a few times. Its target is unknown. This record comes from a study of T cells after yellow fever vaccination. Whole-study findings and limits: Once the booster was given, most primary-vaccination clones reappeared, at about 96% for CD4 and more than 85% for CD8.

TCRdb passed the 5' RACE reads through MiXCR, listing each CDR3 protein once. The sample yields 450,000 to 550,000 distinct CDR3 sequences, 20% to 25% seen once. Germline values: CDR1 SGHAT, CDR2 FQNNGV. This CDR3 has 16 amino acids. Trimming took 1 base from V and 3 from J; bases not matched to a gene: 6. Sequences were derived from PBMCs, sampled less than 25 days after the first yellow fever vaccination. This clonotype originated in a young man who received the YFV17D yellow fever vaccine. The V and J genes are TRBV11-2 and TRBJ2-5; 9 bases match TRBD2. CDR3 DNA sequence: TGTGCCAGCAGCTTAGCGGCGGGGGGGCCAGAAGAGACCCAGTACTTC. Encoded protein: CASSLAAGGPEETQYF.